Below, one T cell receptor (beta chain) is given with its context. Its antigen is not known. These data originate in a study of identifying expanded T cells in peripheral blood. Overall study results and limits: Differentially abundant clones: around 1.2 between replicates, 16.4 at approximately 13 days, roughly 18 at four. Across healthy donors, higher total template counts meant significantly greater roughly 2-week count variance.

Generated by immunoSEQ multiplex PCR, the TCRdb table keeps only in-frame clones and is missing some. The sample includes more than 45,000 clones, approximately 89% of them seen just once. This CDR3 region has 15 residues. V was cut by 5 bases and J by 10 bases, with 21 bases left in between. CDR1 SGHTA and CDR2 FQGNSA come from the germline V gene. This chain connects TRBV7-2 to TRBJ2-4; a weak D match, TRBD2 (8 bases). The receptor was isolated from a person aged 18 to 75 in good health. The sample comprised blood. CDR3 residues: CASSQDGLAGGIQYF. The CDR3 DNA is TGTGCCAGCAGCCAGGACGGACTAGCAGGGGGAATTCAGTACTTC.